These 23 T cell receptor beta chains were all obtained from the same sample, sequenced in a study of blood T cell repertoires in COVID-19. The protocol was immunoSEQ multiplex PCR, while the TCRdb copy is restricted to in-frame clones and leaves out a portion. The sample shows around 380,000 clones, 81% of them seen only once. The sequenced sample was peripheral blood. Receptors were obtained from a human donor with acute or convalescent COVID-19. The donor label of this sample is uncertain.

In DNA, the CDR3 is TGTGCCAGCAGCCCACTAGCGGGAAACAATGAGCAGTTCTTC. It codes for CASSPLAGNNEQFF. This chain joins TRBV3-1 (or the pseudogene TRBV3-2) and TRBJ2-1, with 10 bases identical to TRBD2. Germline V gene lookup returns CDR1 LGHDT and CDR2 YNNKEL (reference sequence). This CDR3 contains 14 residues. Trimming took 4 bases from V and 5 from J; bases not matched to a gene: 2.

Turning to this clone: This sample includes further DNA sequences coding for the same CDR3. The chain carries TRBV27 and TRBJ2-1; tentatively, D is TRBD2 (5 bases). Deletions cut 5 bases from V and 6 bases from J, with 5 bases between. Germline-derived CDR1 and CDR2 are MNHEY and SMNVEV (reference sequence). The CDR3 runs to 11 residues. The chain's CDR3 is CASSRGNEQFF. The CDR3 DNA is TGTGCCAGCAGTCGGGGCAATGAGCAGTTCTTC.

The chain recombines TRBV12-3 or TRBV12-4 with TRBJ2-7; D not resolved. V lost 6 bases and J lost 3, with 9 bases in between. The CDR3 consists of 12 residues. The CDR3: CASRGPSYEQYF. The CDR3 DNA sequence: TGTGCCAGCAGGGGCCCCAGCTACGAGCAGTACTTC.

V usage is TRBV24-1 and J usage is TRBJ1-3, with D tentatively TRBD1 (6 bases). The CDR3 is 14 amino acids. The V and J ends lost 9 bases and 3 bases respectively, with 14 bases between them. Germline assignment: CDR1 KGHDR and CDR2 SFDVKD. CDR3 in DNA: TGTGCCACCCCGGAACAGGGATTTGGAAACACCATATATTTT. The encoded protein is CATPEQGFGNTIYF.

The chain uses TRBV6-6 and TRBJ1-4; no clear D gene. This CDR3 has 13 residues. Per germline, CDR1 MNHNY and CDR2 SVGAGI (reference sequence). The germline V and J ends were trimmed by 6 bases and 8 bases, with 13 bases remaining between them. CDR3 coding DNA: TGTGCCAGCAGAGCTCACCTGGTCGAAAAACTGTTTTTT. This gives the protein CASRAHLVEKLFF.

This clone appeared a single time. The J gene is TRBJ1-1, the V gene TRBV19; the D is unclear. The CDR3 covers 11 residues. V was trimmed by 8 bases and J by 1 base, leaving 5 bases between them. The germline CDR1 and CDR2 sequences are LNHDA and SQIVND (reference sequence). The CDR3 region is CASQQNTEAFF. The CDR3 DNA follows: TGTGCCAGTCAACAGAACACTGAAGCTTTCTTT.

The CDR3 coding sequence is TGTGCCAGCAGCTTAGGACATACGAACACTGAAGCTTTCTTT. Its protein is CASSLGHTNTEAFF. The chain has TRBV7-9 and TRBJ1-1; no firm D call. The CDR3 totals 14 residues. Trimming stripped 1 base from V and 1 base from J, with 7 bases between. Looked up from germline, CDR1 is SEHNR and CDR2 is FQNEAQ (reference sequence).

This clone was observed a few times. The rearrangement uses TRBV6-5 and TRBJ1-2; 12 bases align to TRBD1. Germline values: CDR1 MNHEY, CDR2 SVGAGI. The CDR3 has 14 amino acids. V shed 6 bases, J shed 4 bases, and the junction held 3 bases outside the gene matches. CDR3: CASRGTGGFYGYTF. As DNA, the CDR3 is TGTGCCAGCAGAGGGACAGGGGGCTTCTATGGCTACACCTTC.

The gene calls are TRBV4-1 and TRBJ2-1; 11 bases map to TRBD2. The length of the CDR3 is 16 residues. Germline loops: CDR1 MGHRA, CDR2 YSYEKL. V was clipped by 1 base and J by 5 bases; unmatched bases: 4. The DNA for the CDR3 is TGCGCCAGCAGCCAAGGACTAGCGGGGATTAACAATGAGCAGTTCTTC. Translation: CASSQGLAGINNEQFF.

The V gene is TRBV5-1, the J gene TRBJ2-7; 7 nucleotides line up with TRBD1. Per the germline V gene, CDR1 is SGHRS and CDR2 is YFSETQ. V shed 4 bases, J shed 0 bases, and the junction held 10 bases outside the gene matches. The CDR3 loop spans 16 amino acids. The CDR3 loop is CASSREGGKSSYEQYF. The DNA of the CDR3 is TGCGCCAGCAGCCGGGAAGGGGGCAAGAGCTCCTACGAGCAGTACTTC.

The V and J genes are TRBV19 and TRBJ2-1; possibly TRBD2 for D (6 bases). The V end was cut by 4 bases, the J end by 1 base, with 17 bases between. Germline-derived CDR1 and CDR2 are LNHDA and SQIVND (reference sequence). The CDR3 totals 17 residues. This CDR3 reads CASSRERAGLSYNEQFF. CDR3 bases: TGTGCCAGTAGTAGGGAAAGGGCGGGACTTTCCTACAATGAGCAGTTCTTC.

The V gene is TRBV5-5, the J gene TRBJ1-3; D is unresolved. The germline V and J ends were trimmed by 5 bases and 4 bases, with 7 bases remaining between them. Germline-derived CDR1 and CDR2 are SGHKS and YYEKEE (reference sequence). The CDR3 extends over 12 amino acids. The CDR3 sequence: CASREAGNTIYF. Written as DNA, the CDR3 is TGTGCCAGCAGGGAGGCGGGAAACACCATATATTTT.

The chain employs TRBV7-9 and TRBJ1-4, with a weak D call TRBD1 (6 bases). The germline gives CDR1 SEHNR, CDR2 FQNEAQ (reference sequence). This CDR3 contains 15 residues. The V end lost 5 bases, the J end lost 4 bases, and 14 bases lay between the germline ends. The CDR3 DNA reads TGTGCCAGCAGCCCTAACAGGGCCAATAATGAAAAACTGTTTTTT. Translation gives CASSPNRANNEKLFF. Together with reference TRBV7-9 and TRBJ1-4, the CDR3 gives the full variable domain: DTGVSQNPRHKITKRGQNVTFRCDPISEHNRLYWYRQTLGQGPEFLTYFQNEAQLEKSRLLSDRFSAERPKGSFSTLEIQRTEQGDSAMYLCASSPNRANNEKLFFGSGTQLSVL.

This clone has only one observation. The chain links TRBV2 to TRBJ1-1; 8 bases fit TRBD1. The germline CDR1 and CDR2 sequences are SNHLY and FYNNEI. The CDR3 consists of 14 residues. Trimming removed 3 bases from V and 5 bases from J; junction bases left unmatched: 5. The CDR3 reads CASSDRGPRTEAFF. CDR3 in DNA: TGTGCCAGCAGTGACAGGGGGCCCAGGACTGAAGCTTTCTTT.

This clone showed up just a few times. Within the sample, other DNA sequences also encode this same CDR3. This sequence joins TRBV6-5 and TRBJ2-1; D remains ambiguous. Trimming removed 2 bases at V and 6 bases at J, with 2 bases between. Germline CDR1 and CDR2: MNHEY and SVGAGI. The CDR3 is 11 amino acids. The CDR3 coding sequence is TGTGCCAGCAGTTACCTCAATGAGCAGTTCTTC. As protein: CASSYLNEQFF.

The chain has TRBV2 and TRBJ2-2; 11 positions match TRBD2. V dropped 6 bases and J dropped 7; count of bases not matched to a gene: 10. Germline V CDR1 and CDR2: SNHLY, FYNNEI. The CDR3 totals 16 residues. The CDR3 here is CASRSTSGREGGELFF. The CDR3 nucleotides are TGTGCCAGCAGGTCAACTAGCGGGAGAGAGGGCGGGGAGCTGTTTTTT.

This CDR3 is CASRRGTSGGEGPYNEQFF. Written as DNA, the CDR3 is TGCGCCAGCAGACGCGGGACTAGCGGGGGCGAAGGTCCTTACAATGAGCAGTTCTTC. This chain connects TRBV5-1 to TRBJ2-1, with TRBD2 matching over 14 bases. J lost 4 bases, V lost 5 bases, and 14 bases had no gene match. CDR1 is SGHRS and CDR2 is YFSETQ in the germline V gene. The CDR3 loop spans 19 amino acids.

The chain joins TRBV18 to TRBJ2-2; perhaps TRBD2 as D (5 bases). CDR1 is KGHSH and CDR2 is LQKENI in the germline V gene. CDR3 length: 15 amino acids. Trimming removed 5 bases at V and 0 bases at J, with 10 bases between. The CDR3 protein is CASSSGGTNTGELFF. The CDR3 DNA reads as TGTGCCAGCTCATCAGGAGGAACGAACACCGGGGAGCTGTTTTTT.

The chain combines TRBV5-1 with TRBJ2-1; D is unclear. The germline V and J ends were trimmed by 1 base and 9 bases, with 8 bases remaining between them. Germline CDR1 SGHRS, CDR2 YFSETQ. The CDR3 spans 12 residues. CDR3 DNA: TGCGCCAGCAGCTTGACCAGAAGTGAGCAGTTCTTC. Translating gives CASSLTRSEQFF.

This rearrangement joins TRBV7-8 to TRBJ2-7; D unresolved. CDR3 size: 14 residues. Germline loops: CDR1 SGHVS, CDR2 FQNEAQ. V lost 8 bases to trimming and J lost 2 bases, with 16 bases between them. The CDR3 region is CASVPPEPPYEQYF. The DNA for the CDR3 is TGTGCCAGCGTCCCCCCGGAGCCCCCCTACGAGCAGTACTTC.

Concerning this clone: The same CDR3 also results from other DNA sequences found in this sample. The rearrangement links TRBV6-1 to TRBJ1-1; no clear D gene. The CDR3 runs to 14 residues. Between the trimmed V and J ends, which lost 3 bases and 3 bases, there was a span of 11 bases. Germline loops: CDR1 MNHNS, CDR2 SASEGT. CDR3 nucleotide sequence: TGTGCCAGCAGTGACCCTGGTAGATACACTGAAGCTTTCTTT. Translating gives CASSDPGRYTEAFF.

The gene calls are TRBV6-5 and TRBJ1-1; tentatively, D is TRBD1 (5 bases). Trimming took 5 bases from V and 1 from J, leaving 11 bases between them. Germline V gives CDR1 MNHEY, CDR2 SVGAGI. The CDR3 extends over 14 amino acids. The CDR3 DNA sequence: TGTGCCAGCAGTCCACGGACACCGAACACTGAAGCTTTCTTT. Translated, it gives CASSPRTPNTEAFF.

The J gene is TRBJ1-3, the V gene TRBV19, with D uncertain. V was shortened by 3 bases and J by 1 base, with 10 bases between the two germline ends. Germline V lookup: CDR1 LNHDA, CDR2 SQIVND (reference sequence). The CDR3 totals 15 residues. The chain's CDR3 is CASSILGGSGNTIYF. Here the CDR3 DNA reads TGTGCCAGTAGTATTCTAGGAGGATCTGGAAACACCATATATTTT.